Listed below are T cell receptor beta chains from one sample, sequenced in a study of OX40 agonist ivuxolimab in advanced cancers. The table came from immunoSEQ multiplex PCR; TCRdb's copy has only in-frame clones and leaves some out. Of around 39,000 clones listed, 65% to 80% are singletons. Source: CD4+ or CD8+ T cells sorted from blood, taken in a trial of the OX40 agonist ivuxolimab. The receptor set was obtained from an adult with an advanced solid tumor such as melanoma, head and neck, liver or kidney cancer. CDR3s include the opening cysteine and the closing phenylalanine or tryptophan. A D gene is named only where the DNA matches it firmly. The size field is filled for only some rows; it gives once, few, many or a size class.

j_call | v_call | cdr3_length | d_call | clone_size | cdr3_nt | cdr3_aa
TRBJ2-5 | TRBV30 | 12 | - | - | TGTGCCTGCCGAGTGACCCAAGAGACCCAGTACTTC | CACRVTQETQYF
TRBJ2-4 | TRBV4-1 | 17 | TRBD1 | - | TGCGCCAGCAGCGAAGCAACAGGGGTGAATGCCAAAAACATTCAGTACTTC | CASSEATGVNAKNIQYF
TRBJ1-1 | TRBV11-2 | 14 | - | - | TGTGCCAGCAGCTCGACCAGAGGGAACACTGAAGCTTTCTTT | CASSSTRGNTEAFF
TRBJ2-3 | TRBV5-1 | 13 | - | few | TGCGCCAGCAGCTTCGACAGAACAGATACGCAGTATTTT | CASSFDRTDTQYF
TRBJ2-2 | TRBV15 | 15 | - | - | TGTGCCACCAGCAGATACAGGGAGAACACCGGGGAGCTGTTTTTT | CATSRYRENTGELFF
TRBJ2-3 | TRBV5-6 | 14 | - | - | TGTGCCAGCAGCTTAGGGGCTCACACAGATACGCAGTATTTT | CASSLGAHTDTQYF
TRBJ1-2 | TRBV11-2 | 16 | - | - | TGTGCCAGCAGCGCTACCGGGACACGAGTTCCCTATGGCTACACCTTC | CASSATGTRVPYGYTF
TRBJ1-1 | TRBV6-6 | 13 | - | - | TGTGCCAGCAGTTACTCGAGGCAGACTGAAGCTTTCTTT | CASSYSRQTEAFF
TRBJ1-4 | TRBV30 | 14 | - | once | TGTGCCTGGAGTAGGGGAGCTTCGGGCGAAAAACTGTTTTTT | CAWSRGASGEKLFF
TRBJ1-1 | TRBV19 | 15 | - | - | TGTGCCAGTAGTATCGCAGGGGATGGCAACACTGAAGCTTTCTTT | CASSIAGDGNTEAFF
TRBJ2-7 | TRBV11-2 | 15 | TRBD1 | - | TGTGCCAGCAGCCATCCCTTCCTGGACAGGCCCGAGCAGTACTTC | CASSHPFLDRPEQYF
TRBJ2-7 | TRBV27 | 13 | - | - | TGTGCCAGCTCAACCCGGACAGCCTACGAGCAGTACTTC | CASSTRTAYEQYF
TRBJ2-5 | TRBV30 | 13 | TRBD1 | - | TGTGCCTTCCGGGACAGGCGACAAGAGACCCAGTACTTC | CAFRDRRQETQYF
TRBJ1-2 | TRBV11-2 | 15 | TRBD1 | - | TGTGCCAGCAGCTTAGTTTCAGGGGGTAACTATGGCTACACCTTC | CASSLVSGGNYGYTF
TRBJ2-7 | TRBV6-9 | 14 | - | - | TGTGCCAGCAGTTACGGGCAGGGTGCCTACGAGCAGTACTTC | CASSYGQGAYEQYF
TRBJ1-1 | TRBV6-6 | 14 | TRBD1 | - | TGTGCCAGCATTCTACAGGGGGCGAGCACTGAAGCTTTCTTT | CASILQGASTEAFF
TRBJ1-2 | TRBV15 | 13 | TRBD1 | - | TGTGCCACCAGCCACCCCACAGGGGCCGGCTACACCTTC | CATSHPTGAGYTF
TRBJ1-4 | TRBV5-1 | 16 | TRBD1 | - | TGCGCCAGCAGCTGGGCCGACAGGGGTACTAATGAAAAACTGTTTTTT | CASSWADRGTNEKLFF
TRBJ1-4 | TRBV6-5 | 14 | - | - | TGTGCCAGCAGTTACGGGAGTGTAGGAGAAAAACTGTTTTTT | CASSYGSVGEKLFF
TRBJ2-1 | TRBV11-2 | 16 | TRBD2 | - | TGTGCCAGCAGCTTAGCCATGTGGCGGGGGGTTAATGAGCAGTTCTTC | CASSLAMWRGVNEQFF
TRBJ2-7 | TRBV5-1 | 15 | TRBD1 | once | TGCGCCAGCAGCCCCGCCGGGACAGGGGCCTACGAGCAGTACTTC | CASSPAGTGAYEQYF
TRBJ2-4 | TRBV19 | 16 | - | - | TGTGCCAGTAGTTATAGCGATGGGCTAGCCAAAAACATTCAGTACTTC | CASSYSDGLAKNIQYF
TRBJ1-2 | TRBV7-9 | 13 | - | - | TGTGCCAGCAGCCGGACAGAAGTGCGAGGCTACACCTTC | CASSRTEVRGYTF
TRBJ2-3 | TRBV29-1 | 11 | TRBD2 | once | TGCAGCGTTGGGGAGGGGGATACGCAGTATTTT | CSVGEGDTQYF
TRBJ1-1 | TRBV28 | 15 | - | - | TGTGCCAGCAGTCCACCGACTCTCATGAACACTGAAGCTTTCTTT | CASSPPTLMNTEAFF
TRBJ1-1 | TRBV10-3 | 13 | - | - | TGTGCCATCAGTGAGGACCTCGGACGGGAAGCTTTCTTT | CAISEDLGREAFF
TRBJ1-1 | TRBV11-3 | 15 | - | - | TGTGCCAGCAGCTTAGGGTTGGACAGGAACACTGAAGCTTTCTTT | CASSLGLDRNTEAFF
TRBJ1-2 | TRBV28 | 12 | - | - | TGTGCCAGCAGCCAAACGATATATGGCTACACCTTC | CASSQTIYGYTF
TRBJ1-5 | TRBV6-1 | 14 | - | - | TGTGCCAGCAGTGGGGCAGGAGGGGATCAGCCCCAGCATTTT | CASSGAGGDQPQHF
TRBJ1-6 | TRBV4-1 | 14 | - | - | TGCGCCAGCAGGGAGGGGTTCACTGGCGCACCCCTCCACTTT | CASREGFTGAPLHF
TRBJ1-1 | TRBV7-6 | 13 | - | few | TGTGCCAGCAGTCGCACAGGCACCACTGAAGCTTTCTTT | CASSRTGTTEAFF
TRBJ1-1 | TRBV28 | 14 | - | once | TGTGCCAGCAGTTTAATCAGGACGAACACTGAAGCTTTCTTT | CASSLIRTNTEAFF
TRBJ2-3 | TRBV30 | 16 | - | - | TGTGCCTGGAGTTTACAGCGGTGGGGGAGCACAGATACGCAGTATTTT | CAWSLQRWGSTDTQYF
TRBJ2-1 | TRBV19 | 16 | - | - | TGTGCCAGTAGGCCCCAGCTGGGAAGCTCCTACAATGAGCAGTTCTTC | CASRPQLGSSYNEQFF
TRBJ1-1 | TRBV15 | 14 | TRBD1 | few | TGTGCCACCAGTCTCTTTCAGGGGGACACTGAAGCTTTCTTT | CATSLFQGDTEAFF
TRBJ2-7 | TRBV18 | 14 | TRBD1 | - | TGTGCCAGCTCACCCTGGACAGGGGAGGACGAGCAGTACTTC | CASSPWTGEDEQYF
TRBJ1-6 | TRBV5-6 | 14 | TRBD1 | - | TGTGCCAGCAGCCGGACAGGAGATAATTCACCCCTCCACTTT | CASSRTGDNSPLHF
TRBJ1-5 | TRBV5-1 | 13 | - | - | TGCGCCAGCAGCTTGGACGGGTGGGAGCCCCAGCATTTT | CASSLDGWEPQHF
TRBJ2-7 | TRBV30 | 17 | - | - | TGTGCCTGGAGTGTTCGTCGGCCCCCAGGGGCCTCCTACGAGCAGTACTTC | CAWSVRRPPGASYEQYF
TRBJ1-4 | TRBV19 | 13 | TRBD1 | - | TGTGCCAGCGAGGACAGGGGTGGGGAAAAACTGTTTTTT | CASEDRGGEKLFF
TRBJ2-7 | TRBV7-2 | 16 | - | - | TGTGCCAGCAGCTTAGGGCCCCAGCGGGCAGCAACCCAGCAGTACTTC | CASSLGPQRAATQQYF
TRBJ1-1 | TRBV6-5 | 14 | TRBD1 | - | TGTGCCAGCAGTTTCGACAGGGGATACACTGAAGCTTTCTTT | CASSFDRGYTEAFF
TRBJ1-5 | TRBV15 | 15 | - | - | TGTGCCACCTCCTTGAGGGAGGGGCGGAATCAGCCCCAGCATTTT | CATSLREGRNQPQHF
TRBJ2-5 | TRBV7-2 | 14 | - | once | TGTGCCAGCAGCTCCAGCCTAGCGCGAGAGACCCAGTACTTC | CASSSSLARETQYF
TRBJ2-2 | TRBV10-3 | 16 | TRBD1 | - | TGTGCCATCAACGGACAGGGAATTTCGAACACCGGGGAGCTGTTTTTT | CAINGQGISNTGELFF
TRBJ2-3 | TRBV6-5 | 16 | - | once | TGTGCCAGCAGTTACTCGGGGGCGCGAGGCACAGATACGCAGTATTTT | CASSYSGARGTDTQYF
TRBJ1-6 | TRBV27 | 15 | - | - | TGTGCCAGCAGAGGAGGGGGCTCCTATAATTCACCCCTCCACTTT | CASRGGGSYNSPLHF
TRBJ1-3 | TRBV29-1 | 15 | TRBD1 | - | TGCAGCGTCTTGACAGGGACTAACTCTGGAAACACCATATATTTT | CSVLTGTNSGNTIYF
TRBJ1-6 | TRBV6-1 | 15 | - | once | TGTGCCAGCAGTGAAACCCCGGCTACTAATTCACCCCTCCACTTT | CASSETPATNSPLHF
TRBJ1-1 | TRBV27 | 14 | - | - | TGTGCCAGCAGTTTACAGACTATGAACACTGAAGCTTTCTTT | CASSLQTMNTEAFF
TRBJ2-3 | TRBV4-1 | 17 | TRBD2 | - | TGCGCCAGCAGCCAAGCTTTAGCGGGGGGCAACACAGATACGCAGTATTTT | CASSQALAGGNTDTQYF
TRBJ1-1 | TRBV6-5 | 15 | - | - | TGTGCCAGCAGTTGGGCCGGGAGGGGAGTCACTGAAGCTTTCTTT | CASSWAGRGVTEAFF
TRBJ1-6 | TRBV28 | 16 | - | - | TGTGCCAGCAGTTGGGGCTCCCTAGGCGATAATTCACCCCTCCACTTT | CASSWGSLGDNSPLHF
TRBJ2-5 | TRBV5-1 | 14 | TRBD2 | - | TGCGCCAGCAGCTTGTATACTAGCGGAGAGACCCAGTACTTC | CASSLYTSGETQYF
TRBJ2-6 | TRBV2 | 16 | - | - | TGTGCCAGCAGTGTAGGCAGGGCCTCTGGGGCCAACGTCCTGACTTTC | CASSVGRASGANVLTF